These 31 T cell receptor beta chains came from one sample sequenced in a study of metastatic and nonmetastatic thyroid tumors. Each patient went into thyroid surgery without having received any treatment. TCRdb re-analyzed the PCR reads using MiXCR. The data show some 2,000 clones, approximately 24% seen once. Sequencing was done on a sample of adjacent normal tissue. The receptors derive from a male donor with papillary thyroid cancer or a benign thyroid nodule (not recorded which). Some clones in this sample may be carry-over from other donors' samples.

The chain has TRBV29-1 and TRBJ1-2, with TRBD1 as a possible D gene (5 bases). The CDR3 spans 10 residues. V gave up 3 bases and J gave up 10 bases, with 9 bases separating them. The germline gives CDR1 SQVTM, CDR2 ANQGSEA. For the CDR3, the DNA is TGCAGCGTTGAGGGGGGGGTCTACACCTTC. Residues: CSVEGGVYTF.

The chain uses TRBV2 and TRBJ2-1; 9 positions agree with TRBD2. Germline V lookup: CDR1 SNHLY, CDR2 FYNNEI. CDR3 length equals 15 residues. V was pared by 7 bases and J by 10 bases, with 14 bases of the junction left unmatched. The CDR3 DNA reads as TGTGCCAGCACCCAAGGGGTAGCGGGAGAGGGGGAGCAGTTCTTC. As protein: CASTQGVAGEGEQFF. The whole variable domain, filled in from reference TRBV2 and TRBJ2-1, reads EPEVTQTPSHQVTQMGQEVILRCVPISNHLYFYWYRQILGQKVEFLVSFYNNEISEKSEIFDDQFSVERPDGSNFTLKIRSTKLEDSAMYFCASTQGVAGEGEQFFGPGTRLTVL.

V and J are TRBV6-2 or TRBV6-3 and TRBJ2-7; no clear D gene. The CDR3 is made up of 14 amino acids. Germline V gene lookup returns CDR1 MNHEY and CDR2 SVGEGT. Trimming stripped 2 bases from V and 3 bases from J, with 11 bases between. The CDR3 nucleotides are TGTGCCAGCAGTTACACGGTCACGATCTACGAGCAGTACTTC. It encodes CASSYTVTIYEQYF.

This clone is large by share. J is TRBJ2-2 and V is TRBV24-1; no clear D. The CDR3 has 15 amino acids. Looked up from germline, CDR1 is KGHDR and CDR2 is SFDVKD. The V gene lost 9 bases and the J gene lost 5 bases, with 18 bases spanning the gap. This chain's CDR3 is CATSPRAGYTGELFF. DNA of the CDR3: TGTGCCACCTCGCCTCGGGCAGGTTATACCGGGGAGCTGTTTTTT.

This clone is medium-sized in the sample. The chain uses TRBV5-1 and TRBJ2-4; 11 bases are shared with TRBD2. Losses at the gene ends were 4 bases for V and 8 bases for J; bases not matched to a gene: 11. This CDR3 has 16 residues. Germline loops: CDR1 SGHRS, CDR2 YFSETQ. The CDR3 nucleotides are TGCGCCAGCAGCCTACCACTAGCGGGAGAGGGGGACATTCAGTACTTC. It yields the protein CASSLPLAGEGDIQYF.

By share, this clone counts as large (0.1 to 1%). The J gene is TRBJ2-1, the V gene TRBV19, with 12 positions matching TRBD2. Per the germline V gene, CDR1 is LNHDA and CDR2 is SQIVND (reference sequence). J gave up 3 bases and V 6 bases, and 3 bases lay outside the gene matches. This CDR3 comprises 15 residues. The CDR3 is CASSLLAGGYNEQFF. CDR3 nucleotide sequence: TGTGCCAGTAGCCTACTAGCGGGAGGCTACAATGAGCAGTTCTTC.

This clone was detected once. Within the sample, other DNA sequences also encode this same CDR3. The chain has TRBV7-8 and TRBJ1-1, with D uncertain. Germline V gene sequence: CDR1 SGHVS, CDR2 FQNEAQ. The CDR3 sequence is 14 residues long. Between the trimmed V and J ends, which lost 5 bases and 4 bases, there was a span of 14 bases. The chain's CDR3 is CASSLDPGGTEAFF. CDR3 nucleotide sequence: TGTGCCAGCAGCCTAGATCCGGGAGGCACTGAAGCTTTCTTT.

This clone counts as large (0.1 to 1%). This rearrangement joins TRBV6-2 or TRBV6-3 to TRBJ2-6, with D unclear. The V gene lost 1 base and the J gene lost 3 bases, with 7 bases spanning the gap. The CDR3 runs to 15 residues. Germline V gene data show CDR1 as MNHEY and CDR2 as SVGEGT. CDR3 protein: CASSYLGGGANVLTF. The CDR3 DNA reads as TGTGCCAGCAGTTACTTAGGCGGTGGGGCCAACGTCCTGACTTTC.

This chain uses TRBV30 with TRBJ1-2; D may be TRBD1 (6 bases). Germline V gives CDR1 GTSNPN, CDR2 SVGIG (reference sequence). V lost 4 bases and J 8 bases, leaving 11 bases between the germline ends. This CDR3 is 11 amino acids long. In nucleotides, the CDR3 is TGTGCCTGGAAGTTGAGGGGGGGCTACACCTTC. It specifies CAWKLRGGYTF.

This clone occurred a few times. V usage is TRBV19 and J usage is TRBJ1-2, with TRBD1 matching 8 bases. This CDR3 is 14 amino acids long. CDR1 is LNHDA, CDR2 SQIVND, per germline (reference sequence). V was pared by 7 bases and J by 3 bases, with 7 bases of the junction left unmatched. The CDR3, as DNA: TGTGCCAGTAAGGTGGACAGGGCCTACTATGGCTACACCTTC. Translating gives CASKVDRAYYGYTF. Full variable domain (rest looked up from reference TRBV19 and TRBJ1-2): DGGITQSPKYLFRKEGQNVTLSCEQNLNHDAMYWYRQDPGQGLRLIYYSQIVNDFQKGDIAEGYSVSREKKESFPLTVTSAQKNPTAFYLCASKVDRAYYGYTFGSGTRLTVV.

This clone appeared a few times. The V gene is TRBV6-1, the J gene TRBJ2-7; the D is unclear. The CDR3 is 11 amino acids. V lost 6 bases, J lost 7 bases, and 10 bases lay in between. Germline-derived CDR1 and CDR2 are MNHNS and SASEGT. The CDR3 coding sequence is TGTGCCAGCAGCTGTGCCGGGGAGCAGTACTTC. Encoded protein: CASSCAGEQYF.

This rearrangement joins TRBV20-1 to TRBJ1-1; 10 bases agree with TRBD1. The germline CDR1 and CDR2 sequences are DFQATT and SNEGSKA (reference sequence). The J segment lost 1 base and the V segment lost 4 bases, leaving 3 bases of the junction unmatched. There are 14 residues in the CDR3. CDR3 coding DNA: TGCAGTGCTACCGGGACAGGGGCGAACACTGAAGCTTTCTTT. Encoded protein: CSATGTGANTEAFF.

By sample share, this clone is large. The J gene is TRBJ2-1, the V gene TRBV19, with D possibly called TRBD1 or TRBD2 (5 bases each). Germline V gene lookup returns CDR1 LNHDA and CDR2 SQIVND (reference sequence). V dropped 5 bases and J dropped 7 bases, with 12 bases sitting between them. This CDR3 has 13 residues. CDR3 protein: CASSPRGVNEQFF. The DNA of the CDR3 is TGTGCCAGTAGTCCCAGAGGGGTAAATGAGCAGTTCTTC.

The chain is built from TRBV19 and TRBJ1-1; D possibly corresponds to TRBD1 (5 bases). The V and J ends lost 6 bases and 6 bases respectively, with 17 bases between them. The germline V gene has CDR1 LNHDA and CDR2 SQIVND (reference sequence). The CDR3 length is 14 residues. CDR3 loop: CASRAGTYTSEAFF. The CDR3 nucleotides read TGTGCCAGTAGGGCAGGGACGTATACATCTGAAGCTTTCTTT.

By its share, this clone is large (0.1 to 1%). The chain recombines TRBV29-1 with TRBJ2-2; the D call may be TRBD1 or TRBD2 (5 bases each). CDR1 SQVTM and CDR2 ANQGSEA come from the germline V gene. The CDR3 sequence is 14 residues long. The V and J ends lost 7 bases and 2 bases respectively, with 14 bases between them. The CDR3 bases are TGCAGCGCCGGGACGGATACTAACACCGGGGAGCTGTTTTTT. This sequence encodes CSAGTDTNTGELFF.

For the CDR3, the DNA is TGTGCCATCAGTGTTACTGACAGAAATTCACCCCTCCACTTT. It yields the protein CAISVTDRNSPLHF. The rearrangement joins TRBV10-3 to TRBJ1-6; maybe TRBD1 (5 bases). Germline loops: CDR1 ENHRY, CDR2 SYGVKD. V was cut by 4 bases and J by 7 bases, with 11 bases left in between. The CDR3 runs to 14 residues.

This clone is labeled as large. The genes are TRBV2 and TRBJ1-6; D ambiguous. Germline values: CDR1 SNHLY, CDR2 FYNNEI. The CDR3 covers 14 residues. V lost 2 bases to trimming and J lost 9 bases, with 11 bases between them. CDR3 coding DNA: TGTGCCAGCAGTGAAAGGAGCCGGAGTTCACCCCTCCACTTT. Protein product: CASSERSRSSPLHF.

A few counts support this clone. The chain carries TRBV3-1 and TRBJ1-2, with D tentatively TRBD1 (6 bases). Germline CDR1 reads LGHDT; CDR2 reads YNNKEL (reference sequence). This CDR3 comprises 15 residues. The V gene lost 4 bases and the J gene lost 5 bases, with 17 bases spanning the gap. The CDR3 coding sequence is TGTGCCAGCAGCCTCCAACAGGGTTTTCAGTATGGCTACACCTTC. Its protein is CASSLQQGFQYGYTF.

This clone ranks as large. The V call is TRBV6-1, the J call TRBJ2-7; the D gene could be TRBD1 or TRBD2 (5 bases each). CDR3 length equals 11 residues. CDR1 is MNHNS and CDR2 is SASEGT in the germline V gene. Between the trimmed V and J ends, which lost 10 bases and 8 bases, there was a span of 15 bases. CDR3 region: CATGDGAKQYF. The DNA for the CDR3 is TGTGCCACTGGGGACGGGGCCAAGCAGTACTTC.

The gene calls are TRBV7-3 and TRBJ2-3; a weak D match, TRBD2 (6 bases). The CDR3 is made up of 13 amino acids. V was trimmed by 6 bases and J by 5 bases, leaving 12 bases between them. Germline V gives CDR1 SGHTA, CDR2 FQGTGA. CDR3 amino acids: CASRNGGEDTQYF. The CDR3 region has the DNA TGTGCCAGCAGGAACGGGGGAGAAGATACGCAGTATTTT.

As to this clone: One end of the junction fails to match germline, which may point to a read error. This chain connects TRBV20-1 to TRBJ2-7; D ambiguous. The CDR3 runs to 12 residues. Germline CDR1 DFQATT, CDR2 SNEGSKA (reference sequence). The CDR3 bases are TGCAGTACCCGCACGGCCGCCGCCGCGCCGGCCTTC. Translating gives CSTRTAAAAPAF.

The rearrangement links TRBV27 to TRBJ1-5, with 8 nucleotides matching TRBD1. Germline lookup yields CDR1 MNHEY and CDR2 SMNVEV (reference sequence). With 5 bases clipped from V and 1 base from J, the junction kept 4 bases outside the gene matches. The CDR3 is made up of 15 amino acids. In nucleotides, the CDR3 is TGTGCCAGCAGTCCCCGGACAGGGAGCAATCAGCCCCAGCATTTT. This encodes CASSPRTGSNQPQHF.

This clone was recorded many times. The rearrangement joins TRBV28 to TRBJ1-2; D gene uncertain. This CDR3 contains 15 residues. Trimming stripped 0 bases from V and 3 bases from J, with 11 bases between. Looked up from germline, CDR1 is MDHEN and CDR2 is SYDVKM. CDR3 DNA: TGTGCCAGCAGTTTATGGGGCAGCTCTGACTATGGCTACACCTTC. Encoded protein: CASSLWGSSDYGYTF.

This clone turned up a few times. DNA of the CDR3: TGTGCCAGTAGTATACTTTCAGGAATCGGTCAGCCCCAGCATTTT. Translating gives CASSILSGIGQPQHF. V and J are TRBV19 and TRBJ1-5; D unclear. V lost 2 bases and J lost 6, with 14 bases in between. From germline, CDR1 is LNHDA and CDR2 SQIVND (reference sequence). The CDR3 runs 15 residues.

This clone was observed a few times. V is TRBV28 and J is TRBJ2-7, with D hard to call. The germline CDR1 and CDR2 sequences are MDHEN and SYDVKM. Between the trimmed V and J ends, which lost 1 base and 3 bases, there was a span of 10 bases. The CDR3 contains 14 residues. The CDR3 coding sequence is TGTGCCAGCAGTTTATCCAGTCTCTTCTACGAGCAGTACTTC. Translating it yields CASSLSSLFYEQYF.

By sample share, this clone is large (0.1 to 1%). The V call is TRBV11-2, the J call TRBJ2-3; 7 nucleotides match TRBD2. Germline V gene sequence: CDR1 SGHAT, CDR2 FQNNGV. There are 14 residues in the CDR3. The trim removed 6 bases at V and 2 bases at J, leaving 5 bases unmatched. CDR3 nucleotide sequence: TGTGCCAGCAGGACCGGGACTAACACAGATACGCAGTATTTT. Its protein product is CASRTGTNTDTQYF.

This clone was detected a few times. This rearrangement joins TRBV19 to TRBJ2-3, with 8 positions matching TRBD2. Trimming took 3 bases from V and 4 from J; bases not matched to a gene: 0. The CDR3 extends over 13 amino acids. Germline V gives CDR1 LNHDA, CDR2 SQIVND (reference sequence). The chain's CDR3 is CASSMGLADTQYF. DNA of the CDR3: TGTGCCAGTAGTATGGGACTAGCAGATACGCAGTATTTT.

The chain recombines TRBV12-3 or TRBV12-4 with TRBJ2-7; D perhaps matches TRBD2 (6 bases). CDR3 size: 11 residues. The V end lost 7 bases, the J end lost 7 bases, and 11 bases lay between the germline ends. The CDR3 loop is CASTSGVEQYF. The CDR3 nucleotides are TGTGCCAGCACCTCGGGGGTAGAGCAGTACTTC.

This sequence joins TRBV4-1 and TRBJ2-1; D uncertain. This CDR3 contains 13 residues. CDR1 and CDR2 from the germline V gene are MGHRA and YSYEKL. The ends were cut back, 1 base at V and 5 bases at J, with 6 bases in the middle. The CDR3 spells CASSQVQNNEQFF. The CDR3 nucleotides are TGCGCCAGCAGCCAAGTTCAAAACAATGAGCAGTTCTTC.

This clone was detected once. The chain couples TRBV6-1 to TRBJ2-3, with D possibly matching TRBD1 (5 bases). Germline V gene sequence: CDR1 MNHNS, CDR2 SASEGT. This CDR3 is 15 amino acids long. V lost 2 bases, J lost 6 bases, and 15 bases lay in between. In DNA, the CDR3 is TGTGCCAGCAGTGAATCGGGCAGGGCGAGTGATACGCAGTATTTT. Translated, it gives CASSESGRASDTQYF.

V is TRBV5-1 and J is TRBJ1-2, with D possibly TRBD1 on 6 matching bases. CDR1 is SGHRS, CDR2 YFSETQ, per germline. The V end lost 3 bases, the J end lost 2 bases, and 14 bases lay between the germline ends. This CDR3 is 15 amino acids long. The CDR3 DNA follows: TGCGCCAGCAGCTCGGTACAGGGTACCAACTATGGCTACACCTTC. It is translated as CASSSVQGTNYGYTF.